This TCR beta chain was found in a study of CD8 T cells in Susac syndrome. Study in general: Within the group of sequenced Susac syndrome patients, about six had active disease and eight were in remission. Whole-study results and caveats: In its TCR sequencing and HLA analysis, the study acknowledged that the number of individuals was relatively small.

This CDR3 contains 16 residues. V shed 6 bases, J shed 6 bases, and the junction held 14 bases outside the gene matches. CDR1 and CDR2 (germline): DFQATT, SNEGSKA (reference sequence). On this clonotype itself: Its antigen is not identified.

TEMRA cells were enriched by FACS, and CD4+ and CD8+ T cells were negatively isolated. Random hexamers were used to reverse transcribe roughly 0.45 to 1 ug of RNA. Amplification of TCR beta CDR3 was carried out by immunoSEQ multiplex PCR, which covered 54 Vbeta and 13 Jbeta segments. TCRdb processed the immunoSEQ multiplex PCR reads anew with MiXCR; each CDR3 protein has one entry. Of about 150,000 distinct CDR3 sequences in the sample, roughly 95% were seen once. The sequence was obtained from a human donor with Susac syndrome. The sample comprised CD4+ T cells from PBMCs. This chain links TRBV20-1 with TRBJ2-2, with 9 bases lining up with TRBD2. CDR3: CSAGAPGLAFAGELFF. CDR3 sequence (DNA): TGCAGTGCCGGAGCACCGGGACTAGCTTTTGCCGGGGAGCTGTTTTTT.